The next 21 T cell receptor beta chains were all read from a single sample in a study of blood T cell repertoires in COVID-19. Clones were read by immunoSEQ multiplex PCR, and TCRdb kept only the in-frame ones, dropping some. The profile shows about 420,000 clones, about 90% of them singletons. Sequenced sample: peripheral blood. These receptor sequences come from a man between 18 and 35 years old with COVID-19, enrolled during active disease.

This clone has only one observation. This sequence joins TRBV4-1 and TRBJ2-7, with 7 bases aligning to TRBD1. The CDR3 is 15 residues long. Germline values: CDR1 MGHRA, CDR2 YSYEKL. Trimming cost V 0 bases and J 7 bases; bases outside gene matches: 9. The CDR3 region has the DNA TGCGCCAGCAGCCAAGAAACAGGGGCTGCCCGTGAGCAGTACTTC. It translates to CASSQETGAAREQYF.

With regard to this clone: A much more abundant neighbour one base away suggests this may be a read error. This chain joins TRBV18 and TRBJ1-5; maybe TRBD1 (6 bases). The CDR3 is made up of 15 amino acids. CDR1 is KGHSH and CDR2 is LQKENI in the germline V gene. The V and J ends lost 2 bases and 5 bases respectively, with 13 bases between them. In DNA, the CDR3 is TGTGCCAGCTCACCAGGATCGGGGGGCGATCAGCCCCAGCATTTT. Translating it yields CASSPGSGGDQPQHF.

The chain employs TRBV4-1 and TRBJ1-1; 9 bases match TRBD1. Trimming at V came to 3 bases and at J to 8 bases, leaving 10 bases not matched to a gene. There are 15 residues in the CDR3. The V gene's germline CDR1 is MGHRA and CDR2 YSYEKL. The CDR3 bases are TGCGCCAGCAGCCACCTCTTTACAGGGGGCTCGGAAGCTTTCTTT. It specifies CASSHLFTGGSEAFF.

The rearrangement uses TRBV5-4 and TRBJ1-1; TRBD1 aligns across 11 bases. V lost 4 bases and J lost 2; bases outside the gene matches: 7. The CDR3 spans 16 residues. Germline V gives CDR1 SGHNT, CDR2 YYREEE (reference sequence). The CDR3: CASSRDRGALNTEAFF. The CDR3 DNA sequence: TGTGCCAGCAGCCGGGACAGGGGGGCCCTTAACACTGAAGCTTTCTTT. The full variable domain, its missing parts supplied by reference TRBV5-4 and TRBJ1-1, is ETGVTQSPTHLIKTRGQQVTLRCSSQSGHNTVSWYQQALGQGPQFIFQYYREEENGRGNFPPRFSGLQFPNYSSELNVNALELDDSALYLCASSRDRGALNTEAFFGQGTRLTVV.

CDR3 sequence reads: CASSQKLDRFFYGYTF. The CDR3 region has the DNA TGTGCCAGCAGCCAAAAATTGGACAGGTTCTTCTATGGCTACACCTTC. J is TRBJ1-2 and V is TRBV14, with 7 positions matching TRBD1. The CDR3 runs 16 residues. Germline V gene lookup returns CDR1 SGHDN and CDR2 FVKESK. Trimming removed 2 bases from V and 4 bases from J; junction bases left unmatched: 10. Together with reference TRBV14 and TRBJ1-2, the CDR3 gives the full variable domain: EAGVTQFPSHSVIEKGQTVTLRCDPISGHDNLYWYRRVMGKEIKFLLHFVKESKQDESGMPNNRFLAERTGGTYSTLKVQPAELEDSGVYFCASSQKLDRFFYGYTFGSGTRLTVV.

This clone was seen only a few times. This chain links TRBV27 with TRBJ2-7, with TRBD1 matching over 8 bases. Germline values: CDR1 MNHEY, CDR2 SMNVEV (reference sequence). Trimming at V came to 3 bases and at J to 4 bases, leaving 8 bases not matched to a gene. The CDR3 sequence is 15 residues long. CDR3 sequence: CASSFGWQGAYEQYF. CDR3 coding DNA: TGTGCCAGCAGTTTTGGTTGGCAGGGGGCGTACGAGCAGTACTTC.

The chain links TRBV4-1 to TRBJ1-6; no clear D gene. The germline V gene encodes CDR1 MGHRA and CDR2 YSYEKL. The ends were cut back, 1 base at V and 13 bases at J, with 14 bases in the middle. The CDR3 totals 14 residues. The CDR3 loop is CASSQVGAFQPLHF. CDR3 DNA: TGCGCCAGCAGCCAAGTGGGCGCGTTTCAGCCCCTCCACTTT.

This chain's CDR3 is CASSSDGDNEKLFF. CDR3 coding DNA: TGTGCCAGCAGCTCTGACGGAGATAATGAAAAACTGTTTTTT. V is TRBV5-8 and J is TRBJ1-4; D is ambiguous. Trimming pared 3 bases from V and 4 bases from J, leaving 10 bases between. Per the germline V gene, CDR1 is SGHTS and CDR2 is YDEGEE. The CDR3 has 14 residues.

This chain's CDR3 is CASSSTTGLIYEQYF. The CDR3 DNA reads TGCGCCAGCAGCTCCACCACGGGACTAATCTACGAGCAGTACTTC. The chain uses TRBV5-1 and TRBJ2-7; 7 bases map to TRBD2. Germline trimming cut 3 bases from V and 3 bases from J; bases unmatched to any gene: 9. The CDR3 has 15 amino acids. The germline gives CDR1 SGHRS, CDR2 YFSETQ. Combining the CDR3 with reference TRBV5-1 and TRBJ2-7 gives the whole variable domain KAGVTQTPRYLIKTRGQQVTLSCSPISGHRSVSWYQQTPGQGLQFLFEYFSETQRNKGNFPGRFSGRQFSNSRSEMNVSTLELGDSALYLCASSSTTGLIYEQYFGPGTRLTVT.

This chain joins TRBV10-3 and TRBJ1-4, with TRBD1 identical over 8 bases. The CDR3 is made up of 14 amino acids. After removal of 4 bases from V and 4 bases from J, the junction contained 2 bases not matched to a gene. Germline V CDR1 and CDR2: ENHRY, SYGVKD. The DNA for the CDR3 is TGTGCCATCAGTGCTACAGGGGGTAATGAAAAACTGTTTTTT. Protein: CAISATGGNEKLFF.

The gene calls are TRBV5-4 and TRBJ1-4; D gene uncertain. Germline V gives CDR1 SGHNT, CDR2 YYREEE (reference sequence). CDR3 length: 14 amino acids. Trimming removed 3 bases at V and 5 bases at J, with 11 bases between. The CDR3 is CASSSGRENEKLFF. Written as DNA, the CDR3 is TGTGCCAGCAGCTCTGGACGGGAGAATGAAAAACTGTTTTTT.

The chain recombines TRBV19 with TRBJ1-1; weak D call: TRBD1 (6 bases). This CDR3 comprises 14 residues. Germline V gene lookup returns CDR1 LNHDA and CDR2 SQIVND (reference sequence). The V end lost 5 bases, the J end lost 0 bases, and 10 bases lay between the germline ends. The CDR3 DNA reads as TGTGCCAGTAGTTCGGGACATTTGAACACTGAAGCTTTCTTT. It specifies CASSSGHLNTEAFF.

This chain joins TRBV27 and TRBJ2-1, with D perhaps TRBD2 (5 bases). The ends were cut back, 0 bases at V and 4 bases at J, with 7 bases in the middle. Germline V lookup: CDR1 MNHEY, CDR2 SMNVEV (reference sequence). CDR3 size: 14 residues. The CDR3 DNA reads TGTGCCAGCAGTTTATCGACTACTTACAATGAGCAGTTCTTC. Translated: CASSLSTTYNEQFF.

The chain has TRBV7-2 and TRBJ2-1; TRBD2 is a possible D gene (6 bases). V was clipped by 1 base and J by 6 bases, with 10 bases between them. CDR1 and CDR2 from the germline V gene are SGHTA and FQGNSA. The CDR3 covers 14 residues. The CDR3 sequence: CASSLDLSGNEQFF. DNA of the CDR3: TGTGCCAGCAGCTTAGATCTTAGCGGCAATGAGCAGTTCTTC. Full variable domain (remainder filled in from reference TRBV7-2 and TRBJ2-1): GAGVSQSPSNKVTEKGKDVELRCDPISGHTALYWYRQSLGQGLEFLIYFQGNSAPDKSGLPSDRFSAERTGGSVSTLTIQRTQQEDSAVYLCASSLDLSGNEQFFGPGTRLTVL.

The chain is built from TRBV28 and TRBJ1-5; no reliable D call. The CDR3 has 14 residues. From germline, CDR1 is MDHEN and CDR2 SYDVKM. The V and J ends lost 2 bases and 10 bases respectively, with 15 bases between them. The DNA of the CDR3 is TGTGCCAGCAGTTTAGACCCGACTCTTCAACCCCAGCATTTT. Protein sequence: CASSLDPTLQPQHF.

This sequence joins TRBV9 and TRBJ1-6; D may be TRBD1 (5 bases). The CDR3 spans 13 residues. The germline gives CDR1 SGDLS, CDR2 YYNGEE. Trimming removed 1 base at V and 6 bases at J, with 5 bases between. The CDR3 reads CASSVQGNSPLHF. The CDR3 nucleotides read TGTGCCAGCAGCGTACAGGGTAATTCACCCCTCCACTTT.

This chain links TRBV5-4 with TRBJ2-1, with a tentative D call TRBD1 (6 bases). The CDR3 totals 15 residues. Germline CDR1 reads SGHNT; CDR2 reads YYREEE (reference sequence). The V gene lost 3 bases and the J gene lost 7 bases, with 17 bases spanning the gap. The CDR3 sequence is CASSSQGPPDNEQFF. In DNA form, the CDR3 reads TGTGCCAGCAGCTCCCAGGGGCCTCCTGATAATGAGCAGTTCTTC.

This chain links TRBV2 with TRBJ2-1; 15 bases agree with TRBD2. Germline V gene lookup returns CDR1 SNHLY and CDR2 FYNNEI. The length of the CDR3 is 16 residues. V gave up 5 bases and J gave up 9 bases; unmatched junction bases: 8. The CDR3 bases are TGTGCCAGCAGTTCCCGGACTAGCGGGGGGGCAGGTGAGCAGTTCTTC. Amino acids: CASSSRTSGGAGEQFF.

The chain is built from TRBV12-5 and TRBJ2-7, with TRBD2 as a possible D gene (6 bases). CDR1 is LGHNT, CDR2 FRNRAP, per germline. The germline V and J ends were trimmed by 1 base and 3 bases, with 22 bases remaining between them. The CDR3 covers 18 residues. CDR3 sequence reads: CASGLDASEDGPIYEQYF. CDR3 sequence (DNA): TGTGCTAGTGGTTTGGACGCTAGCGAGGACGGACCTATCTACGAGCAGTACTTC.

The J gene is TRBJ1-1, the V gene TRBV2; no clear D gene. V shed 7 bases and J shed 3 bases, with 21 bases lying between them. Per the germline V gene, CDR1 is SNHLY and CDR2 is FYNNEI. The CDR3 runs 16 residues. The CDR3: CASIRAVEGMDTEAFF. CDR3 bases: TGTGCCAGCATAAGGGCAGTTGAGGGTATGGACACTGAAGCTTTCTTT.

The chain recombines TRBV12-3 or TRBV12-4 with TRBJ1-5, with TRBD1 identical over 7 bases. The CDR3 length is 13 residues. V lost 5 bases and J lost 9; bases outside the gene matches: 7. The CDR3 spells CASSIQGFGPQHF. For the CDR3, the DNA is TGTGCCAGCAGTATACAGGGGTTCGGGCCCCAGCATTTT.